This T cell receptor beta chain derives from a study of CD8+ T cells in alopecia areata. The study's findings and limits: Within the top 100, expanded CD8+ clones significantly decreased with tofacitinib, as did scalp clonality.

Concerning this clone: The antigen is unknown.

V shed 5 bases and J shed 1 base, with 11 bases lying between them. The CDR3 loop spans 13 amino acids. In germline, CDR1 is SQVTM, CDR2 ANQGSEA. Sequencing templates came from extracted RNA that was reverse transcribed into cDNA. Only in-frame clones appear in the TCRdb table, and some are missing; sequencing was by immunoSEQ multiplex PCR. The repertoire has 150,000 to 200,000 clones, roughly 65% of them found once; the top ten carry approximately 0.9%. Described treatment: oral pan-JAK inhibitor, 5-10 mg twice daily. V usage is TRBV29-1 and J usage is TRBJ2-5, with unresolved D. This TCR was recovered from a human donor with alopecia areata. The sequencing used CD4+ T cells sorted from blood, collected at week 4, from a patient treated with tofacitinib. The CDR3 nucleotides are TGCAGCGTTCGTCAGGTCCTCCAAGAGACCCAGTACTTC. Amino acids: CSVRQVLQETQYF.